This T cell receptor beta chain was identified in a study of T cells in Graves' hyperthyroidism and ophthalmopathy. Across the whole study: It was at initial diagnosis, before any treatment, that peripheral blood was collected.

There were TCR beta CDR3 regions amplified from RNA transcripts. The TCR CDR3 was amplified in a first-round RT-PCR using the HTBI primer set. TCRdb itself ran the multiplex PCR reads through MiXCR, one entry per CDR3 protein. The sample has over 500,000 distinct CDR3 sequences; roughly 15% are singletons. This CDR3 is built from 16 residues. Germline V gene lookup returns CDR1 SGHTA and CDR2 FQGNSA. The germline V and J ends were trimmed by 1 base and 3 bases, with 14 bases remaining between them. Ophthalmopathy in the patients scored at least 3 on Clinical Activity Score and at least 4 on NOSPECS grade, lasting under 3 months.

Sequenced: blood. This TCR came from a young woman with Graves' ophthalmopathy. The chain links TRBV7-2 to TRBJ2-3; no clear D. CDR3 DNA sequence: TGTGCCAGCAGCTTAGTGGAAGGGATAGGGACAGATACGCAGTATTTT. Translating it yields CASSLVEGIGTDTQYF.